This TCR beta chain was captured in a study of blood T cell repertoires in COVID-19. At the level of the study: The cDNA or gDNA used as material had been derived from T cells, B-cell-depleted T cells, or PBMCs.

The protocol was immunoSEQ multiplex PCR, while the TCRdb copy is restricted to in-frame clones and leaves out a portion. This table has about 39,000 clones, less than 85% appearing once. Germline V lookup: CDR1 SGHTA, CDR2 FQGNSA. The CDR3 has 13 amino acids. The J segment lost 7 bases and the V segment lost 6 bases, leaving 8 bases of the junction unmatched. The sequencing input was peripheral blood. The chain links TRBV7-2 to TRBJ1-1, with 7 bases identical to TRBD1. The TCR comes from a man between 70 and 80 years old with acute or convalescent COVID-19. The CDR3 loop is CASSRGRGFEAFF. The CDR3 DNA follows: TGTGCCAGCAGTCGGGGCAGGGGGTTTGAAGCTTTCTTT.